This T cell receptor beta chain is from a study of CD8 T cells in Susac syndrome. Sequencing targeted TCR beta in T cells from blood (CD8+ and CD4+). Relapsing-remitting disease, either stable or active, was present in the treatment-naive patients who were the multiple sclerosis controls. TEMRA cells were FACS-enriched, and CD8+ and CD4+ T cells were isolated negatively. Germline trimming cut 3 bases from V and 5 bases from J; bases unmatched to any gene: 2. The CDR3 runs to 13 residues. Germline V gene sequence: CDR1 MDHEN, CDR2 SYDVKM. RNA totalling roughly 0.45 to 1 ug underwent reverse transcription with random hexamers. By means of immunoSEQ multiplex PCR, TCR beta CDR3 spanning 54 Vbeta and 13 Jbeta underwent amplification. TCRdb analysed the immunoSEQ multiplex PCR reads with MiXCR anew, one entry per CDR3 protein. The profile covers roughly 300,000 distinct CDR3 sequences, with 70% to 90% appearing a single time and approximately 0.11% taken by the ten largest.

Sample: CD8+ T cells from PBMCs. The source of this sequence is a human donor with multiple sclerosis. The chain links TRBV28 to TRBJ1-1; 8 nucleotides line up with TRBD1. The CDR3 nucleotides are TGTGCCAGCAGTTTCAGGGGGCCGACTGAAGCTTTCTTT. As protein: CASSFRGPTEAFF.